This TCR beta chain was sequenced in a study of cytomegalovirus exposure and HLA in healthy donors. Study-wide background: A subsequent analysis reported that the approximately 120 validation repertoires were produced on the same platform that had also been used for the 500 to 700 first-cohort repertoires. Overall study findings and caveats: Cytomegalovirus-associated status was assigned to 164 TCR beta chains. First-cohort TCR clusters were later found to tend to co-occur in the 120 validation repertoires. The majority of TCR sequences were rare, yet some public TCRs appeared in many donors.

The germline V gene has CDR1 SQVTM and CDR2 ANQGSEA. This CDR3 region has 14 residues. The V segment lost 2 bases and the J segment 2 bases; nucleotides outside the gene matches: 1. Sequencing used immunoSEQ multiplex PCR; TCRdb keeps in-frame clones, though not all of them. The repertoire consists of approximately 71,000 clones, with around 90% occurring once and the leading ten covering about 3%. Remarks on this clone: Its antigen remains unknown.

This chain connects TRBV29-1 to TRBJ2-7, with TRBD2 matching over 12 bases. Sequenced: PBMCs. This TCR was recovered from a man between 18 and 35 years old in good health and CMV-seronegative. The CDR3: CSVERLAGAYEQYF. In DNA form, the CDR3 reads TGCAGCGTTGAACGACTAGCGGGAGCCTACGAGCAGTACTTC.